The 23 T cell receptor beta chains given below trace back to one sample, sequenced in a study of CD8+CD57+ T cells in acquired aplastic anemia. The use of genomic DNA as template underpinned the TCR beta VDJ and CDR3 profiling. TCRdb reanalysed the reads using MiXCR and keeps one entry per CDR3 protein. Of about 180,000 distinct CDR3 sequences in the sample, around half were seen once. The material sequenced was sorted CD4+, CD8+, or CD8+CD57+ T cells (not recorded which) from PBMCs. The receptors here all came from a human donor in good health.

The V and J genes are TRBV6-1 and TRBJ2-7; 8 nucleotides agree with TRBD1. The CDR3 sequence is 13 residues long. Germline V gives CDR1 MNHNS, CDR2 SASEGT. The V and J ends lost 5 bases and 2 bases, in that order; junction bases with no gene match: 2. The CDR3, as DNA: TGTGCCAGCAGTCAGGGGGCGACCTACGAGCAGTACTTC. This codes for CASSQGATYEQYF.

Worth noting for this clonotype: This may come from a read error, since a much larger clone is one base off. The gene calls are TRBV6-1 and TRBJ2-7; D is unclear. Germline CDR1 is MNHNS and CDR2 is SASEGT. The CDR3 runs 11 residues. V lost 4 bases and J lost 5, with 6 bases in between. This chain's CDR3 is CASSGWNEQYF. CDR3 sequence (DNA): TGTGCCAGCAGTGGATGGAACGAGCAGTACTTC.

Ten or more counts support this clonotype. The chain employs TRBV2 and TRBJ2-7; TRBD2 aligns across 10 bases. The trim removed 3 bases at V and 3 bases at J, leaving 5 bases unmatched. Germline V gives CDR1 SNHLY, CDR2 FYNNEI. This CDR3 has 15 amino acids. This CDR3 reads CASSDELAGIYEQYF. CDR3 in DNA: TGTGCCAGCAGTGATGAACTAGCGGGAATCTACGAGCAGTACTTC.

The sample holds a few counts of this clonotype. This chain connects TRBV2 to TRBJ1-6, with D perhaps TRBD1 (6 bases). CDR1 is SNHLY, CDR2 FYNNEI, per germline. The CDR3 loop spans 15 amino acids. V lost 1 base and J 6 bases, leaving 10 bases between the germline ends. The CDR3 protein is CASSEGTVFNSPLHF. CDR3 bases: TGTGCCAGCAGTGAAGGGACAGTCTTTAATTCACCCCTCCACTTT.

This sequence joins TRBV25-1 and TRBJ2-1; 7 positions match TRBD2. V shed 5 bases, J shed 6 bases, and the junction held 10 bases outside the gene matches. Germline values: CDR1 MGHDK, CDR2 SYGVNS. This CDR3 has 15 amino acids. CDR3: CASSLGGRDSNEQFF. The CDR3, as DNA: TGTGCCAGCAGTTTAGGTGGGAGGGATTCCAATGAGCAGTTCTTC. Full variable domain (rest looked up from reference TRBV25-1 and TRBJ2-1): EADIYQTPRYLVIGTGKKITLECSQTMGHDKMYWYQQDPGMELHLIHYSYGVNSTEKGDLSSESTVSRIRTEHFPLTLESARPSHTSQYLCASSLGGRDSNEQFFGPGTRLTVL.

As regards this clonotype: Just one base apart from a much larger clone, this may be a read error. This CDR3 is missing its conserved last phenylalanine or tryptophan, likely due to a read error. The rearrangement joins TRBV7-2 to TRBJ1-1; D remains ambiguous. There are 14 residues in the CDR3. Between the trimmed V and J ends, which lost 5 bases and 0 bases, there was a span of 10 bases. Germline V gene data show CDR1 as SGHTA and CDR2 as FQGNSA. The CDR3 nucleotides are TGTGCCAGCAGCATACAAACAGTGAACACTGAAGCTTTCTCT. Amino acids: CASSIQTVNTEAFS.

Written as DNA, the CDR3 is TGCAGTGCTGGGGGATCCAGCGCCTACGAGCAGTACTTC. Translation: CSAGGSSAYEQYF. The V call is TRBV20-1, the J call TRBJ2-7; the D call may be TRBD1 or TRBD2 (5 bases each). The CDR3 has 13 residues. The ends were cut back, 5 bases at V and 2 bases at J, with 13 bases in the middle. Per germline, CDR1 DFQATT and CDR2 SNEGSKA (reference sequence).

The chain uses TRBV24-1 and TRBJ1-5, with a possible D match to TRBD1 (6 bases). The germline CDR1 and CDR2 sequences are KGHDR and SFDVKD. The length of the CDR3 is 16 residues. Trimming pared 4 bases from V and 5 bases from J, leaving 17 bases between. The CDR3 DNA reads TGTGCCACCAGTGAATTACAGGGAGTACCCGATCAGCCCCAGCATTTT. It encodes CATSELQGVPDQPQHF.

This clonotype was counted ten times or more. The CDR3 reads CSAPRGPNVHF. For the CDR3, the DNA is TGCAGTGCTCCACGTGGTCCCAACGTCCATTTT. The rearrangement joins TRBV20-1 to TRBJ1-5; D call uncertain. There are 11 residues in the CDR3. Trimming removed 5 bases from V and 16 bases from J, with 18 bases in between. The germline CDR1 and CDR2 sequences are DFQATT and SNEGSKA (reference sequence).

The chain links TRBV2 to TRBJ1-5, with TRBD1 as a possible D gene (5 bases). V was shortened by 3 bases and J by 3 bases, with 12 bases between the two germline ends. There are 15 residues in the CDR3. CDR1 SNHLY and CDR2 FYNNEI come from the germline V gene. The CDR3 DNA follows: TGTGCCAGCAGTGAGATTTGGGGGAACAATCAGCCCCAGCATTTT. Translated, it gives CASSEIWGNNQPQHF.

A word on this clonotype: At one end the junction does not follow the germline gene, possibly because of a read error. The V gene is TRBV25-1, the J gene TRBJ2-1; D tentatively fits TRBD1 or TRBD2 (5 bases each). This CDR3 region has 15 residues. Germline V gene sequence: CDR1 MGHDK, CDR2 SYGVNS. CDR3: CASTSAGGSYNERSF. DNA for the CDR3: TGTGCCAGCACCTCCGCTGGGGGATCCTACAATGAGCGGTCCTTC.

This chain connects TRBV6-5 to TRBJ2-2, with 10 positions matching TRBD1. V was pared by 6 bases and J by 7 bases, with 5 bases of the junction left unmatched. CDR3 length equals 14 residues. Germline-derived CDR1 and CDR2 are MNHEY and SVGAGI. The CDR3, as DNA: TGTGCCAGCAGCTTGACAGGGGGCGGCGGGGAGCTGTTTTTT. Protein sequence: CASSLTGGGGELFF.

This clonotype was recorded many times. The chain employs TRBV12-3 or TRBV12-4 and TRBJ2-5, with unresolved D. V was shortened by 3 bases and J by 0 bases, with 5 bases between the two germline ends. The CDR3 is 13 amino acids. The CDR3 DNA reads as TGTGCCAGCAGTTTCGCGTACCAAGAGACCCAGTACTTC. This gives the protein CASSFAYQETQYF.

The CDR3 protein is CSVMTGHYGYTF. In DNA form, the CDR3 reads TGCAGCGTTATGACAGGGCACTATGGCTACACCTTC. The V call is TRBV29-1, the J call TRBJ1-2; 7 nucleotides match TRBD1. The ends lost 5 bases at V and 3 bases at J; junction bases unmatched: 3. This CDR3 is 12 amino acids long. Germline CDR1 is SQVTM and CDR2 is ANQGSEA. Complete variable domain (other parts from reference TRBV29-1 and TRBJ1-2): SAVISQKPSRDICQRGTSLTIQCQVDSQVTMMFWYRQQPGQSLTLIATANQGSEATYESGFVIDKFPISRPNLTFSTLTVSNMSPEDSSIYLCSVMTGHYGYTFGSGTRLTVV.

This clonotype occurred many times. The chain joins TRBV28 to TRBJ1-6; no reliable D call. Trimming left V 3 bases short and J 0 bases short, with 6 bases between. Per germline, CDR1 MDHEN and CDR2 SYDVKM. This CDR3 has 15 amino acids. CDR3 sequence reads: CASSFGGSYNSPLHF. CDR3 DNA: TGTGCCAGCAGTTTCGGAGGCTCCTATAATTCACCCCTCCACTTT.

This clonotype was counted at least ten times. The V and J genes are TRBV7-9 and TRBJ2-7; 7 bases line up with TRBD1. There are 14 residues in the CDR3. The germline V gene encodes CDR1 SEHNR and CDR2 FQNEAQ (reference sequence). With 3 bases clipped from V and 1 base from J, the junction kept 3 bases outside the gene matches. The CDR3 region is CASSFSGGSYEQYF. CDR3 DNA: TGTGCCAGCAGCTTTTCAGGGGGTTCCTACGAGCAGTACTTC. Supplemented by reference TRBV7-9 and TRBJ2-7, the full variable domain reads DTGVSQNPRHKITKRGQNVTFRCDPISEHNRLYWYRQTLGQGPEFLTYFQNEAQLEKSRLLSDRFSAERPKGSFSTLEIQRTEQGDSAMYLCASSFSGGSYEQYFGPGTRLTVT.

The V gene is TRBV2, the J gene TRBJ1-2; the D gene is possibly TRBD1 (6 bases). The V end was cut by 8 bases, the J end by 7 bases, with 20 bases between. This CDR3 is built from 14 residues. Germline V gene lookup returns CDR1 SNHLY and CDR2 FYNNEI. CDR3 in amino acids: CASRASGGASGYTF. CDR3 nucleotides: TGTGCCAGCCGGGCGAGTGGGGGGGCATCTGGCTACACCTTC.

V gene TRBV7-8 combines with J gene TRBJ2-7; the D gene could be TRBD1 or TRBD2 (5 bases each). Deletions cut 5 bases from V and 6 bases from J, with 17 bases between. The CDR3 length is 14 residues. Germline lookup yields CDR1 SGHVS and CDR2 FQNEAQ. The CDR3 sequence: CASSVSHQRGEQYF. The DNA for the CDR3 is TGTGCCAGCAGCGTATCCCATCAGAGGGGCGAGCAGTACTTC.

This clonotype was detected many times. V gene TRBV29-1 combines with J gene TRBJ2-3; no firm D call. The CDR3 contains 14 residues. CDR1 SQVTM and CDR2 ANQGSEA come from the germline V gene. The V gene lost 3 bases and the J gene lost 5 bases, with 15 bases spanning the gap. This CDR3 reads CSVERSGSGDTQYF. CDR3 coding DNA: TGCAGCGTTGAGAGAAGTGGGTCCGGAGATACGCAGTATTTT.

In its sample, this clonotype was seen once. This clone may be a read error of a much larger clone one base away. The V and J genes are TRBV12-3 or TRBV12-4 and TRBJ2-5; 7 bases map to TRBD2. The CDR3 extends over 14 amino acids. The V segment lost 2 bases and the J segment 1 base; nucleotides outside the gene matches: 1. The CDR3 DNA follows: TGTGCCAGCAGTTTACCGGGGGGCCAAGAGACCCAGTACTTC. This encodes CASSLPGGQETQYF.

The chain joins TRBV7-9 to TRBJ2-1, with 12 bases identical to TRBD2. The V gene's germline CDR1 is SEHNR and CDR2 FQNEAQ (reference sequence). This CDR3 contains 13 residues. V dropped 11 bases and J dropped 8; count of bases not matched to a gene: 7. The CDR3 spells CAGETSGSHEQFF. The CDR3 DNA follows: TGTGCCGGGGAGACTAGCGGGAGCCATGAGCAGTTCTTC.

This rearrangement joins TRBV7-2 to TRBJ1-2; D may be TRBD1 (6 bases). The CDR3 has 13 residues. In germline, CDR1 is SGHTA, CDR2 FQGNSA. V was pared by 5 bases and J by 6 bases, with 13 bases between. The CDR3 nucleotides read TGTGCCAGCAGCAAAGGTCAGGGGCATGGCTACACCTTC. It encodes CASSKGQGHGYTF.

The chain links TRBV2 to TRBJ2-1, with a possible D match to TRBD2 (5 bases). This CDR3 is built from 14 residues. The V gene lost 11 bases and the J gene lost 6 bases, with 20 bases spanning the gap. Germline lookup yields CDR1 SNHLY and CDR2 FYNNEI. The CDR3 bases are TGTGCCTCCTCCGGGGATAAACCGACCAATGAGCAGTTCTTC. Translated, it gives CASSGDKPTNEQFF.